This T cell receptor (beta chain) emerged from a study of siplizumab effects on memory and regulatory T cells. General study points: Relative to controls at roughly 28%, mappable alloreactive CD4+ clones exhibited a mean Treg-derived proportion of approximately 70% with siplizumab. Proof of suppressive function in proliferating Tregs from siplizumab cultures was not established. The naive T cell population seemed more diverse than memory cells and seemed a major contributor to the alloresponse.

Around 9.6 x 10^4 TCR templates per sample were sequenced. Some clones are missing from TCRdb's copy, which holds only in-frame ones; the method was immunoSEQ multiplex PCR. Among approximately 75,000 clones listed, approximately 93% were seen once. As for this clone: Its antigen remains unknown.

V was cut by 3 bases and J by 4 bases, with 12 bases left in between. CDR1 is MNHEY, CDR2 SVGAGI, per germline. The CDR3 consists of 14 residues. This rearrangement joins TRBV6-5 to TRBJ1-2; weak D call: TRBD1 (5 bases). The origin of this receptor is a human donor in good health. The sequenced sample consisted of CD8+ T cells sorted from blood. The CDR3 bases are TGTGCCAGCAGTTATTTGGACGGGACCTATGGCTACACCTTC. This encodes CASSYLDGTYGYTF.